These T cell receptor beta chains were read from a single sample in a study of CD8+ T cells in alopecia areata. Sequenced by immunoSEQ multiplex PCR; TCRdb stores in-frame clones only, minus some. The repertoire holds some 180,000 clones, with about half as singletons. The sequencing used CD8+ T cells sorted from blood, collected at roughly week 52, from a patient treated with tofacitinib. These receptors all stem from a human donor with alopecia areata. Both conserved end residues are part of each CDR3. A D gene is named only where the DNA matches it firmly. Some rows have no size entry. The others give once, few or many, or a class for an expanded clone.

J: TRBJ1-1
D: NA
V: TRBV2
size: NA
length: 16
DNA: TGTGCCACAAGGGTGGAATCTGGCACCCGGAACACTGAAGCTTTCTTT
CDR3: CATRVESGTRNTEAFF

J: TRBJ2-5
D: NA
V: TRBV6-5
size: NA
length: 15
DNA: TGTGCCAGCAGTTACTCTGTGGCGGACCAAGAGACCCAGTACTTC
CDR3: CASSYSVADQETQYF

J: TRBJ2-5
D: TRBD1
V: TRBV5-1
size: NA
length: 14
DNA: TGCGCCAGCAGCTTAGGACAGGGCCAAGAGACCCAGTACTTC
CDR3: CASSLGQGQETQYF

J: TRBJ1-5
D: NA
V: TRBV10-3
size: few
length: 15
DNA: TGTGCCATCAGTGAGTCGACGGACCTCAATCAGCCCCAGCATTTT
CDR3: CAISESTDLNQPQHF

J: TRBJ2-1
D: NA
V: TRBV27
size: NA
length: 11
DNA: TGTGCCAGCAGTTCGAACAATGAGCAGTTCTTC
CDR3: CASSSNNEQFF

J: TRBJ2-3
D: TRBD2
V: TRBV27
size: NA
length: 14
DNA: TGTGCCAGCACTCCGGGGGGGAGCACAGATACGCAGTATTTT
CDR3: CASTPGGSTDTQYF

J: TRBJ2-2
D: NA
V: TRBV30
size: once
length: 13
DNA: TGTGCCTGGAGTTCGGAGAACACCGGGGAGCTGTTTTTT
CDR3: CAWSSENTGELFF

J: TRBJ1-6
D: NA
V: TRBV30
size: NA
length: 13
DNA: TGTGCCTGGAGTGTACAGGCCGGCTCACCCCTCCACTTT
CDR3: CAWSVQAGSPLHF

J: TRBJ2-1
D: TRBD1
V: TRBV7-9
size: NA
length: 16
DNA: TGTGCCAGCAGCCCCGTGGACAGGCAAAAATACAATGAGCAGTTCTTC
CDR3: CASSPVDRQKYNEQFF

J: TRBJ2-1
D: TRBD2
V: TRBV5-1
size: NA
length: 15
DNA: TGCGCCAGCAGTTGGACTAGCGGAAACTACAATGAGCAGTTCTTC
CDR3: CASSWTSGNYNEQFF

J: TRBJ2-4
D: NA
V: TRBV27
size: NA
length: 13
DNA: TGTGCCAGCAGTTTACTCGGGGTAAACATTCAGTACTTC
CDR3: CASSLLGVNIQYF

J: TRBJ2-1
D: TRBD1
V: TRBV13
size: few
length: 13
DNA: TGTGCCAGCAGCCTGGGACAGAGGAATGAGCAGTTCTTC
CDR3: CASSLGQRNEQFF